A single sample is the source of the 30 T cell receptor beta chains below, sequenced in a study of T cells in Graves' hyperthyroidism and ophthalmopathy. Regions amplified from RNA transcripts were the TCR beta CDR3 regions. A set of HTBI primers served as the primers for a first-round RT-PCR of the TCR CDR3. TCRdb independently ran MiXCR on the multiplex PCR reads; one entry per CDR3 protein. This sample has about 700,000 distinct CDR3 sequences; 11% to 15% occur once, and the top ten carry approximately 10%. The sample was blood. The receptor source for this set is a woman younger than 35 with Graves' hyperthyroidism.

Remarks on this clonotype: An end of the junction differs from the germline gene, which may be a read error. The chain couples TRBV30 to TRBJ1-1, with TRBD1 as a possible D gene (6 bases). The germline V gene encodes CDR1 GTSNPN and CDR2 SVGIG (reference sequence). The CDR3 runs to 14 residues. The CDR3 protein is CAWGVRGADTEAFF. CDR3 DNA: TGTGCCTGGGGTGTAAGGGGGGCTGACACTGAAGCTTTCTTT.

This clonotype was found once. V and J are TRBV4-1 and TRBJ2-1; tentatively, D is TRBD1 (5 bases). The CDR3 spans 17 residues. Germline V lookup: CDR1 MGHRA, CDR2 YSYEKL. V was shortened by 4 bases and J by 4 bases, with 20 bases between the two germline ends. The CDR3 DNA is TGCGCCAGCAGCCCTCGGCTCCTAGTTGGGGCTTACAATGAGCAGTTCTTC. Translation gives CASSPRLLVGAYNEQFF.

Turning to this clonotype: Since a much larger clone is just one base distant, this may be a read error. V gene TRBV28 combines with J gene TRBJ1-5; tentative D call: TRBD1 (6 bases). Germline loops: CDR1 MDHEN, CDR2 SYDVKM. The CDR3 is 17 residues long. CDR3 amino acids: CASSHFGDTNSSQPQHF. DNA of the CDR3: TGTGCCAGCAGTCATTTCGGGGACACAAATAGCAGTCAGCCCCAGCATTTT.

This chain links TRBV3-1 with TRBJ2-5; D is uncertain. The CDR3 is 15 amino acids. CDR1 is LGHDT, CDR2 YNNKEL, per germline (reference sequence). V lost 0 bases to trimming and J lost 5 bases, with 13 bases between them. CDR3 nucleotides: TGTGCCAGCAGCCAAGAGTGGCGACTGTCGGAGACCCAGTACTTC. Its translation is CASSQEWRLSETQYF.

This clonotype has a count of ten or more. The rearrangement links TRBV20-1 to TRBJ1-1; no firm D call. The CDR3 spans 14 residues. V lost 5 bases, J lost 5 bases, and 18 bases lay in between. Germline V gene data show CDR1 as DFQATT and CDR2 as SNEGSKA (reference sequence). In DNA, the CDR3 is TGCAGTGCTCCGCCGGCAGGAAAGGAGACTGAAGCTTTCTTT. Translated, it gives CSAPPAGKETEAFF.

This clonotype occurred many times. This chain links TRBV27 with TRBJ2-5; 16 bases agree with TRBD2. The CDR3 has 14 residues. CDR1 and CDR2 (germline): MNHEY, SMNVEV (reference sequence). Trimming removed 11 bases from V and 3 bases from J; junction bases left unmatched: 3. As DNA, the CDR3 is TGTGCCGCGGGACTAGCGGGAGGGGAAGAGACCCAGTACTTC. Translating gives CAAGLAGGEETQYF.

This clonotype was found a few times. Likely a read error: the CDR3 ends without its conserved phenylalanine or tryptophan. The chain uses TRBV20-1 and TRBJ1-5, with a weak D call TRBD1 (5 bases). CDR3 length: 14 residues. CDR1 and CDR2 (germline): DFQATT, SNEGSKA (reference sequence). V was trimmed by 4 bases and J by 1 base, leaving 11 bases between them. The CDR3 nucleotides are TGCAGTGCTAAAGGGGTTAGAAGCAATCAGCCCCAGCATCTT. Translating gives CSAKGVRSNQPQHL.

Many counts were recorded for this clonotype. The V and J genes are TRBV6-2 or TRBV6-3 and TRBJ1-5, with a tentative D call TRBD1 (6 bases). Trimming stripped 6 bases from V and 4 bases from J, with 19 bases between. Germline CDR1 is MNHEY and CDR2 is SVGEGT. The CDR3 contains 16 residues. The CDR3: CASRPTGRFRNQPQHF. The CDR3 DNA reads TGTGCCAGCAGACCCACAGGGAGGTTTAGAAATCAGCCCCAGCATTTT.

This chain uses TRBV27 with TRBJ1-5; perhaps TRBD1 as D (6 bases). The CDR3 loop spans 14 amino acids. V lost 3 bases, J lost 3 bases, and 9 bases lay in between. Germline CDR1 is MNHEY and CDR2 is SMNVEV (reference sequence). The CDR3 loop reads CASSFQGTNQPQHF. The CDR3 DNA reads as TGTGCCAGCAGTTTTCAGGGGACCAATCAGCCCCAGCATTTT.

This clonotype occurred a few times. The chain links TRBV19 to TRBJ1-1, with 8 bases fitting TRBD1. The CDR3 sequence is 14 residues long. Germline trimming cut 3 bases from V and 4 bases from J; bases unmatched to any gene: 4. Germline CDR1 is LNHDA and CDR2 is SQIVND (reference sequence). This chain's CDR3 is CASSMADRGTEAFF. DNA for the CDR3: TGTGCCAGTAGTATGGCCGACAGGGGCACTGAAGCTTTCTTT.

Of note for this clonotype: This may be a read error: a much more frequent sequence differs by one nucleotide. J is TRBJ1-1 and V is TRBV12-3 or TRBV12-4; D ambiguous. The CDR3 sequence is 14 residues long. The V and J ends lost 6 bases and 9 bases respectively, with 20 bases between them. CDR3 nucleotides: TGTGCCAGCAGCCCCAACTCCAAGGGCTCTAAAGCTTTCTTT. It specifies CASSPNSKGSKAFF.

The chain is built from TRBV5-1 and TRBJ1-2, with 9 positions matching TRBD1. The CDR3 has 18 residues. Germline lookup yields CDR1 SGHRS and CDR2 YFSETQ. J gave up 8 bases and V 2 bases, and 19 bases lay outside the gene matches. CDR3 nucleotide sequence: TGCGCCAGCAGCTTTCGTGCCGGGACAGGGTCTATAATCGGGGGCTACACCTTC. Protein product: CASSFRAGTGSIIGGYTF.

This clonotype occurred many times. This rearrangement joins TRBV29-1 to TRBJ2-1, with TRBD2 matching over 9 bases. Germline CDR1 reads SQVTM; CDR2 reads ANQGSEA. This CDR3 spans 15 amino acids. Trimming at V came to 7 bases and at J to 0 bases, leaving 7 bases not matched to a gene. CDR3: CSALTSGRSYNEQFF. As DNA, the CDR3 is TGCAGCGCCTTGACTAGCGGACGCTCCTACAATGAGCAGTTCTTC.

This clonotype has at least ten counts. The rearrangement links TRBV12-3 or TRBV12-4 to TRBJ1-1; TRBD1 might be the D (5 bases). The CDR3 extends over 17 amino acids. Deletions cut 1 base from V and 5 bases from J, with 20 bases between. The CDR3, as DNA: TGTGCCAGCAGTTTAGAGAGGGGCTCCCCTTTGGGGACTGAAGCTTTCTTT. Protein sequence: CASSLERGSPLGTEAFF.

This rearrangement joins TRBV19 to TRBJ2-7; D unclear. The V end was cut by 8 bases, the J end by 2 bases, with 16 bases between. This CDR3 spans 14 amino acids. CDR1 and CDR2 (germline): LNHDA, SQIVND (reference sequence). In DNA form, the CDR3 reads TGTGCCAGTCACTCGCTGGCGGCCCCCTACGAGCAGTACTTC. Its translation: CASHSLAAPYEQYF.

The table lists this clonotype with a few counts. The chain uses TRBV28 and TRBJ2-4; 7 positions agree with TRBD1. This CDR3 has 14 amino acids. Germline CDR1 and CDR2: MDHEN and SYDVKM. V trimming: 6 bases; J trimming: 9 bases; junction bases outside the gene matches: 11. CDR3 sequence: CASSPRGGTGIQYF. CDR3 nucleotide sequence: TGTGCCAGCAGCCCGAGAGGGGGCACTGGCATTCAGTACTTC.

This clonotype came up many times. The rearrangement joins TRBV20-1 to TRBJ1-2, with TRBD1 matching 11 bases. Trimming at V came to 1 base and at J to 8 bases, leaving 6 bases not matched to a gene. Germline CDR1 and CDR2: DFQATT and SNEGSKA (reference sequence). The CDR3 length is 14 residues. The CDR3 region has the DNA TGCAGTGCTAGAGTTCTCGGGACAGGGGGAGGCTACACCTTC. Encoded protein: CSARVLGTGGGYTF.

In this sample, this clonotype turned up a few times. The J gene is TRBJ2-1, the V gene TRBV6-2 or TRBV6-3, with TRBD2 matching over 12 bases. The CDR3 is 19 residues long. V lost 7 bases to trimming and J lost 0 bases; unmatched junction nucleotides: 13. Germline V gene lookup returns CDR1 MNHEY and CDR2 SVGEGT. CDR3 in DNA: TGTGCCAGCACCTTAGTTAGTACTAGCGGGGGGAGCTCCTACAATGAGCAGTTCTTC. Its protein is CASTLVSTSGGSSYNEQFF.

This clonotype was found a few times. The gene calls are TRBV30 and TRBJ1-5; 7 nucleotides line up with TRBD1. The V and J ends lost 2 bases and 6 bases, in that order; junction bases with no gene match: 16. Looked up from germline, CDR1 is GTSNPN and CDR2 is SVGIG (reference sequence). This CDR3 region has 17 residues. CDR3 nucleotide sequence: TGTGCCTGGAGTATGGGTCGGGACAGCTCCCGGGGTCAGCCCCAGCATTTT. Translated, it gives CAWSMGRDSSRGQPQHF.

Concerning this clonotype: Possible read error: a much larger clone is one base away. The chain couples TRBV12-3 or TRBV12-4 to TRBJ1-1, with a tentative D call TRBD1 (5 bases). The length of the CDR3 is 13 residues. Between the trimmed V and J ends, which lost 7 bases and 1 base, there was a span of 10 bases. CDR3 coding DNA: TGTGCCAGCAATAGACAGAAGAACACTGAAGCTTTCTTT. It codes for CASNRQKNTEAFF.

This clonotype was observed many times. V and J are TRBV28 and TRBJ2-1; 10 nucleotides match TRBD2. The V and J ends lost 4 bases and 8 bases, in that order; junction bases with no gene match: 8. Germline CDR1 reads MDHEN; CDR2 reads SYDVKM. The CDR3 has 15 amino acids. For the CDR3, the DNA is TGTGCCAGCAGTTGGAGCGGGAGGGCCAGGGATGAGCAGTTCTTC. This codes for CASSWSGRARDEQFF.

The chain links TRBV7-6 to TRBJ2-1; 7 bases map to TRBD2. Trimming at V came to 5 bases and at J to 8 bases, leaving 3 bases not matched to a gene. The CDR3 length is 12 residues. Germline values: CDR1 SGHVS, CDR2 FNYEAQ. The CDR3 sequence is CASSEGGYEQFF. The DNA for the CDR3 is TGTGCCAGCAGCGAGGGAGGGTATGAGCAGTTCTTC.

This clonotype has only a few counts. The gene calls are TRBV4-1 and TRBJ1-2, with 8 bases aligning to TRBD1. Germline V CDR1 and CDR2: MGHRA, YSYEKL. This CDR3 is built from 17 residues. The V and J ends lost 1 base and 3 bases, in that order; junction bases with no gene match: 10. This CDR3 reads CASSQAPGQDFDYGYTF. The CDR3 region has the DNA TGCGCCAGCAGCCAAGCGCCGGGACAGGACTTCGACTATGGCTACACCTTC.

The CDR3 reads CASSSPYGRGELFF. The DNA for the CDR3 is TGTGCCAGCAGCTCCCCTTATGGAAGAGGGGAGCTGTTTTTT. The V gene is TRBV7-6, the J gene TRBJ2-2; no reliable D call. Germline CDR1 and CDR2: SGHVS and FNYEAQ. V was clipped by 4 bases and J by 8 bases, with 14 bases between them. This CDR3 has 14 amino acids.

A note on this clonotype: A single base separates this from a much larger clone, so it may be a read error. The J gene is TRBJ2-4, the V gene TRBV7-2; the D gene is possibly TRBD1 (6 bases). The CDR3 runs to 14 residues. From germline, CDR1 is SGHTA and CDR2 FQGNSA. CDR3 sequence reads: CVSSLVGTFDIQYF. As DNA, the CDR3 is TGTGTCAGCAGCTTAGTGGGGACATTCGACATTCAGTACTTC. The entire variable domain, with the rest obtained from reference TRBV7-2 and TRBJ2-4, is as follows: GAGVSQSPSNKVTEKGKDVELRCDPISGHTALYWYRQSLGQGLEFLIYFQGNSAPDKSGLPSDRFSAERTGGSVSTLTIQRTQQEDSAVYLCVSSLVGTFDIQYFGAGTRLSVL.

This clonotype came up a few times. The rearrangement links TRBV18 to TRBJ2-3, with a weak D call TRBD2 (6 bases). Germline CDR1 and CDR2: KGHSH and LQKENI. V was trimmed by 6 bases and J by 3 bases, leaving 13 bases between them. The CDR3 totals 14 residues. The CDR3 DNA sequence: TGTGCCAGCTCGTACGGGGGATGGACAGATACGCAGTATTTT. Amino acids: CASSYGGWTDTQYF.

The rearrangement joins TRBV27 to TRBJ2-1; no reliable D call. V lost 5 bases and J lost 8, with 13 bases in between. The CDR3 contains 13 residues. Germline assignment: CDR1 MNHEY and CDR2 SMNVEV (reference sequence). The CDR3 protein is CASSASGYHEQFF. CDR3 DNA: TGTGCCAGCAGTGCCTCCGGGTACCATGAGCAGTTCTTC.

Comment on this clonotype: A read error may account for a junction end that differs from germline. This sequence joins TRBV10-3 and TRBJ2-7, with TRBD2 identical over 11 bases. This CDR3 comprises 15 residues. Per germline, CDR1 ENHRY and CDR2 SYGVKD. CDR3 sequence: CAISESSLAGGEQHF. The DNA of the CDR3 is TGTGCCATCAGTGAGTCGAGTCTAGCGGGAGGCGAGCAGCACTTC.

This clonotype has ten or more counts. V and J are TRBV20-1 and TRBJ2-5; 8 bases are shared with TRBD2. The ends lost 4 bases at V and 5 bases at J; junction bases unmatched: 9. CDR3 length equals 14 residues. In germline, CDR1 is DFQATT, CDR2 SNEGSKA (reference sequence). Written as DNA, the CDR3 is TGCAGTGCTACAAAAGCGGGAGCCGGGGAGACCCAGTACTTC. Translating it yields CSATKAGAGETQYF.

This clonotype was counted at least ten times. This chain uses TRBV7-8 with TRBJ2-5, with D possibly being TRBD1 (6 bases). The germline V gene has CDR1 SGHVS and CDR2 FQNEAQ. The CDR3 loop spans 13 amino acids. Trimming took off 7 bases at V and 2 bases at J, with 11 bases between the two ends. CDR3 DNA: TGTGCCAGCACCCAGAGGGGGCAAGAGACCCAGTACTTC. Amino acids: CASTQRGQETQYF.